Below, 11 T cell receptor beta chains from the same sample are listed, as sequenced in a study of T cells in localized non-small cell lung cancer. The protocol was immunoSEQ multiplex PCR, while the TCRdb copy is restricted to in-frame clones and leaves out a portion. The sample carries 2,000 or so clones, about 25% recorded once. The sequencing used normal lung tissue next to the tumor, collected before any cancer treatment. The receptors stem from a female donor of 60 years or more with stage III squamous cell lung carcinoma.

This clone turned up a few times. The chain recombines TRBV28 with TRBJ2-7; 14 bases agree with TRBD2. CDR3 length: 21 amino acids. Germline V gene lookup returns CDR1 MDHEN and CDR2 SYDVKM. With V trimmed by 2 bases and J by 4 bases, 19 bases remained unmatched. The CDR3 reads CASSLPFRTGTSGRAMYEQYF. The CDR3 DNA is TGTGCCAGCAGTTTACCTTTCCGTACCGGGACTAGCGGGAGAGCCATGTACGAGCAGTACTTC.

V is TRBV16 and J is TRBJ1-5, with D tentatively TRBD1 (5 bases). Germline loops: CDR1 KGHSY, CDR2 FQNENV. CDR3 length equals 15 residues. V was clipped by 2 bases and J by 1 base, with 9 bases between them. CDR3 sequence (DNA): TGTGCCAGCAGCCAAGAGTGGGGGAGCAATCAGCCCCAGCATTTT. Its protein product is CASSQEWGSNQPQHF.

The chain links TRBV19 to TRBJ2-1; D is unclear. Germline values: CDR1 LNHDA, CDR2 SQIVND (reference sequence). The CDR3 runs to 11 residues. The ends were cut back, 5 bases at V and 5 bases at J, with 4 bases in the middle. The chain's CDR3 is CASSFDNEQFF. In nucleotides, the CDR3 is TGTGCCAGTAGTTTCGACAATGAGCAGTTCTTC.

This clone has just a few counts. V and J are TRBV28 and TRBJ2-7, with unresolved D. The V and J ends lost 7 bases and 6 bases respectively, with 13 bases between them. Germline CDR1 and CDR2: MDHEN and SYDVKM. The CDR3 has 12 amino acids. This CDR3 is CASTSWASEQYF. CDR3 coding DNA: TGTGCCAGCACCTCCTGGGCCAGCGAGCAGTACTTC.

V and J are TRBV29-1 and TRBJ2-7; D perhaps matches TRBD1 (6 bases). The CDR3 consists of 13 residues. With 6 bases removed from V and 4 bases from J, the gap between germline ends came to 16 bases. Germline CDR1 reads SQVTM; CDR2 reads ANQGSEA. CDR3 nucleotides: TGCAGCGTCGGACCAGGACAGACTTACGAGCAGTACTTC. Translation gives CSVGPGQTYEQYF.

A few counts support this clone. The chain employs TRBV28 and TRBJ2-7; 9 bases match TRBD2. Germline V lookup: CDR1 MDHEN, CDR2 SYDVKM. Unmatched junction bases numbered 7, after V lost 7 bases and J lost 3 bases. CDR3 length: 14 amino acids. Written as DNA, the CDR3 is TGTGCCAGCATGGGCAGCGGGAGGATCTACGAGCAGTACTTC. Protein product: CASMGSGRIYEQYF.

This clone has more than one count but fewer than ten. V gene TRBV18 combines with J gene TRBJ1-1; 9 bases agree with TRBD1. After removal of 6 bases from V and 2 bases from J, the junction contained 7 bases not matched to a gene. The CDR3 covers 15 residues. Germline V gene lookup returns CDR1 KGHSH and CDR2 LQKENI. The CDR3 region is CASSDRGGSNTEAFF. CDR3 sequence (DNA): TGTGCCAGCTCCGACAGGGGGGGAAGTAACACTGAAGCTTTCTTT.

In its sample, this clone ranks as medium-sized. The chain has TRBV19 and TRBJ1-1; D is uncertain. Trimming removed 5 bases at V and 6 bases at J, with 13 bases between. The CDR3 length is 13 residues. Per germline, CDR1 LNHDA and CDR2 SQIVND (reference sequence). Written as DNA, the CDR3 is TGTGCCAGTAGTGATGGGGTGTACGCTGAAGCTTTCTTT. Encoded protein: CASSDGVYAEAFF.

Only one count was recorded for this clone. The CDR3, as DNA: TGTGCCAGCAGTTTCCAGGGGGGCCTAGGTCACAATGAGCAGTTCTTC. Amino acid sequence: CASSFQGGLGHNEQFF. The V and J genes are TRBV28 and TRBJ2-1; D is possibly TRBD1 (7 bases). The germline V gene encodes CDR1 MDHEN and CDR2 SYDVKM. The CDR3 is 16 amino acids. V lost 3 bases and J 5 bases, leaving 17 bases between the germline ends.

The V call is TRBV11-3, the J call TRBJ2-5; a weak D match, TRBD2 (6 bases). The V and J ends lost 5 bases and 5 bases respectively, with 18 bases between them. Germline CDR1 SGHNT, CDR2 YENEEA. The CDR3 consists of 15 residues. In DNA, the CDR3 is TGTGCCAGCAGCCGACTTAGCGGTGGTTGGGAGACCCAGTACTTC. As protein: CASSRLSGGWETQYF.

This clone has just a few counts. The chain couples TRBV11-3 to TRBJ2-1; 8 bases align to TRBD1. V shed 8 bases and J 9 bases; nucleotides not matched to a gene: 12. In germline, CDR1 is SGHNT, CDR2 YENEEA. This CDR3 region has 14 residues. The CDR3 sequence is CASRTRGLSGEQFF. The CDR3 DNA reads TGTGCCAGCCGGACCAGGGGGCTGAGTGGTGAGCAGTTCTTC.